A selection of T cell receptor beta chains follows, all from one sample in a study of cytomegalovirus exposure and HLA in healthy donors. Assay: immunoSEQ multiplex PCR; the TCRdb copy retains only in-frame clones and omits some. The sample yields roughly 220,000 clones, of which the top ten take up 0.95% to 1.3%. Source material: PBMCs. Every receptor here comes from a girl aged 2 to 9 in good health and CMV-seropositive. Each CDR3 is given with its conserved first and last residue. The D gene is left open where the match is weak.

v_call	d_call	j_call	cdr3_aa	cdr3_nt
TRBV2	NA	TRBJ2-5	CASTGSETQYF	TGTGCCAGCACAGGGTCAGAGACCCAGTACTTC
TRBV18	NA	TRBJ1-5	CASSPDTTGQPQHF	TGTGCCAGCTCACCGGATACCACGGGTCAGCCCCAGCATTTT
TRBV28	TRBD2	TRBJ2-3	CASSTGTSGVEDTQYF	TGTGCCAGCAGTACCGGGACTAGCGGTGTAGAAGATACGCAGTATTTT
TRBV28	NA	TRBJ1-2	CASSFEGSGGYTF	TGTGCCAGCAGTTTCGAGGGTTCGGGAGGCTACACCTTC
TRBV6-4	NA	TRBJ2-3	CASSDGRGIDTQYF	TGTGCCAGCAGTGATGGCAGGGGAATAGATACGCAGTATTTT
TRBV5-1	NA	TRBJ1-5	CASSAGGAEGQPQHF	TGCGCCAGCAGCGCAGGTGGGGCAGAAGGCCAGCCCCAGCATTTT
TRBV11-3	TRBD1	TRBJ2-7	CASSKGADRVTSYEQYF	TGTGCCAGCAGTAAAGGCGCGGACAGGGTCACCTCCTACGAGCAGTACTTC
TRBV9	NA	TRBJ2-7	CASSVGDSTYEQYF	TGTGCCAGCAGCGTGGGGGACTCGACCTACGAGCAGTACTTC
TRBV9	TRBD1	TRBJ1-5	CASSVGAGGSQPQHF	TGTGCCAGCAGCGTAGGGGCAGGGGGGAGTCAGCCCCAGCATTTT
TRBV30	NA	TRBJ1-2	CAWSVRHRDNYGYTF	TGTGCCTGGAGTGTACGCCACAGGGACAACTATGGCTACACCTTC
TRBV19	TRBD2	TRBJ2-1	CASTKRGTSNNNEQFF	TGTGCCAGTACTAAAAGGGGGACTAGCAACAACAATGAGCAGTTCTTC
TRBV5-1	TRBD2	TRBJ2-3	CASSLGASGYRGTDTQYF	TGCGCCAGCAGCTTGGGGGCTAGCGGGTATCGGGGCACAGATACGCAGTATTTT
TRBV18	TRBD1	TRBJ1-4	CASSPGQGPEKLFF	TGTGCCAGCTCACCGGGACAGGGCCCTGAAAAACTGTTTTTT
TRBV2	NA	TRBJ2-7	CASSLKQSYEQYF	TGTGCCAGCAGTCTAAAACAGAGTTACGAGCAGTACTTC
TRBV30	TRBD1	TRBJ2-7	CAWGSGTGGDLYEQYF	TGTGCCTGGGGTAGTGGGACAGGGGGAGACCTCTACGAGCAGTACTTC
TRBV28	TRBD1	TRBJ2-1	CASSIYRGAYNEQFF	TGTGCCAGCAGCATTTACAGGGGCGCCTACAATGAGCAGTTCTTC
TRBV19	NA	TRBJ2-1	CASRRNFNEQFF	TGTGCAAGTAGGCGGAACTTCAATGAGCAGTTCTTC
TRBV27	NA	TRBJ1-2	CASSLGRAKYGYTF	TGTGCCAGCAGTTTGGGCAGGGCCAAGTATGGCTACACCTTC
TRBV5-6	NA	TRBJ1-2	CASSPQSTYGYTF	TGTGCCAGCAGCCCACAATCCACATATGGCTACACCTTC
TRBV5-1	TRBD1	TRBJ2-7	CASSFRTGTYEQYF	TGCGCCAGCAGCTTCAGGACAGGTACCTACGAGCAGTACTTC
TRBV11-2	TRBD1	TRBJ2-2	CASTTRGTGATGELFF	TGTGCCAGCACCACCCGCGGGACAGGCGCCACCGGGGAGCTGTTTTTT
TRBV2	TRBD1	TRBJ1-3	CASRTPGKGAPTGNTIYF	TGTGCCAGCAGGACACCGGGGAAGGGGGCGCCCACGGGAAACACCATATATTTT
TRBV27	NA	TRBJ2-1	CASSLFLDRGRTSGYNEQFF	TGTGCCAGCAGTTTATTCCTGGACAGGGGGCGGACTAGCGGTTACAATGAGCAGTTCTTC
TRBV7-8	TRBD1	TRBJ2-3	CASSFKTGFADTQYF	TGTGCCAGCAGCTTTAAGACAGGGTTTGCAGATACGCAGTATTTT
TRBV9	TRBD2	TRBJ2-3	CASSVERSGIGTDTQYF	TGTGCCAGCAGCGTAGAACGAAGCGGGATAGGAACAGATACGCAGTATTTT
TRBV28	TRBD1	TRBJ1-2	CASSLGGPGTGKGYTF	TGTGCCAGTAGTTTGGGGGGCCCCGGGACAGGGAAAGGCTACACCTTC
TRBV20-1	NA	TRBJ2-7	CSVGGIGWQYF	TGCAGTGTAGGAGGGATTGGGTGGCAGTACTTC
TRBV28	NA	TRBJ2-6	CASSRRTGLNVVFLTF	TGTGCCAGCAGTCGACGGACAGGACTAAACGTGGTCTTCCTGACTTTC
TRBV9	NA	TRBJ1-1	CASSATPMNTEAFF	TGTGCCAGCAGTGCGACACCCATGAACACTGAAGCTTTCTTT
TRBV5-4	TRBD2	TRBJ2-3	CASSSTSGTDTQYF	TGTGCCAGCAGTTCGACTAGCGGCACAGATACGCAGTATTTT
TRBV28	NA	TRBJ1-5	CASSTFYMGSNQPQHF	TGTGCCAGCAGCACCTTCTATATGGGCTCCAATCAGCCCCAGCATTTT
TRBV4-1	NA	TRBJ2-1	CASSQVSAGASYNEQFF	TGCGCCAGCAGCCAAGTTTCTGCAGGGGCGTCCTACAATGAGCAGTTCTTC
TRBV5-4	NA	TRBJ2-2	CASSLEHAAGELFF	TGTGCCAGCAGCTTGGAGCACGCCGCCGGGGAGCTGTTTTTT
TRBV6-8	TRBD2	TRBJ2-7	CASSYSSGSEQYF	TGTGCCAGCAGTTACTCTAGCGGGAGCGAGCAGTACTTC
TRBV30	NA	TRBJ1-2	CAWSVQNNYGYTF	TGTGCCTGGAGTGTACAGAATAACTATGGCTACACCTTC